This T cell receptor beta chain comes out of a study of blood T cell repertoires in COVID-19. CDR1 is SGHTA, CDR2 FQGTGA, per germline. This CDR3 comprises 15 residues. Trimming took off 1 base at V and 2 bases at J, with 10 bases between the two ends. Repertoires were generated with immunoSEQ multiplex PCR, while TCRdb's copy carries only in-frame clones and drops some. The data show about 340,000 clones, around 86% seen once. The sample consisted of PBMCs or T cells enriched from blood (not recorded which). This chain joins TRBV7-3 and TRBJ2-3; D ambiguous. The sequence was collected from a middle-aged woman with acute COVID-19. The CDR3 coding sequence is TGTGCCAGCAGCTTAAACTCTGGTTACACAGATACGCAGTATTTT. Residues: CASSLNSGYTDTQYF.